The T cell receptor (beta chain) described here comes from a study of CXCR3-negative and CXCR3-positive naive CD8 T cells. Study as a whole: Around 130 million TRB reads in total, about 1.5 +/- 0.3 million per library. Study-wide points: Naive cells used TRBV-TRBJ genes in much the same way whether CXCR3-negative or CXCR3-positive; memory cells did not. CXCR3-positive naive cells carried more hydrophobic TRB CDR3s than CXCR3-negative ones.

CDR3 size: 11 residues. Germline CDR1 and CDR2: MGHDK and SYGVNS. For this clonotype: The antigen remains unidentified.

UMI-labeled TRB cDNA libraries were prepared by 5' RACE. Following a re-call of the 5' RACE reads, TCRdb has one entry per CDR3 protein and lacks DNA. The sample totals 50,000 to 55,000 distinct CDR3 sequences. The V and J genes are TRBV25-1 and TRBJ2-1. The TCR was taken from a human donor in good health. Some clones in this sample may be carry-over from other donors' samples. The sequencing sample was made of naive CXCR3- CD8+ T cells from blood. As to subset: CD45RO-CCR7+CD27+CD95- naive CD8+ T cells lacking CXCR3 (TNR3-). This CDR3 reads CASSAYNEQFF.